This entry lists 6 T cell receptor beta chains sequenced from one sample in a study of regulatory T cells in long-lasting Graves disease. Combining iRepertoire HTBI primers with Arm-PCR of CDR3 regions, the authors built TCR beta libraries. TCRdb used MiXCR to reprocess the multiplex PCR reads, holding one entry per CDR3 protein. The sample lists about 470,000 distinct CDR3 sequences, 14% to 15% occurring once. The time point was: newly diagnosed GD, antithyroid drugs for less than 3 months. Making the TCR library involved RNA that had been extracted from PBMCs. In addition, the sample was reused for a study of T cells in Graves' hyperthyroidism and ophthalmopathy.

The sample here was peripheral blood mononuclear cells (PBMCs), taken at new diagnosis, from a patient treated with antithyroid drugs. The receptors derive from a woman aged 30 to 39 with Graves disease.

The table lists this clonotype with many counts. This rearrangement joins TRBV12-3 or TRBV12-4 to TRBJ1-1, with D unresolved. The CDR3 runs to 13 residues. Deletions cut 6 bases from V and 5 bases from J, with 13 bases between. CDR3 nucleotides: TGTGCCAGCAGCCTCAGAGGGAGGACTGAAGCTTTCTTT. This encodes CASSLRGRTEAFF.

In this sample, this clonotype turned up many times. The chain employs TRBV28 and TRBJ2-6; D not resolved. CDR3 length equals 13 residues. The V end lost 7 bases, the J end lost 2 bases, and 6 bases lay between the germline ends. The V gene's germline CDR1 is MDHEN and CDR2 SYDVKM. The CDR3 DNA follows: TGTGCCAGCAAAGCAACTGGGGCCAACGTCCTGACTTTC. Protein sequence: CASKATGANVLTF.

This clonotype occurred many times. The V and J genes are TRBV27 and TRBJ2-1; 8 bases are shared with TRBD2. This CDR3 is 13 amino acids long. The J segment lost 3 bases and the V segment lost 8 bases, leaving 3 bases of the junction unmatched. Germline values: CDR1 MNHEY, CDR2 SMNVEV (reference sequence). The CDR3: CASCLAGYNEQFF. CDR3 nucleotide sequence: TGTGCCAGCTGTCTAGCGGGCTACAATGAGCAGTTCTTC.

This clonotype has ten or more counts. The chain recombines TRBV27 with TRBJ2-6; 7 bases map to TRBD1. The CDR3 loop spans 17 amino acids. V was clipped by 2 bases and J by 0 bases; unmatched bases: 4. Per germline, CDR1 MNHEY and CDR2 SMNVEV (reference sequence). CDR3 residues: CASSLKTGTSGANVLTF. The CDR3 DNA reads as TGTGCCAGCAGTTTAAAGACAGGGACCTCTGGGGCCAACGTCCTGACTTTC.

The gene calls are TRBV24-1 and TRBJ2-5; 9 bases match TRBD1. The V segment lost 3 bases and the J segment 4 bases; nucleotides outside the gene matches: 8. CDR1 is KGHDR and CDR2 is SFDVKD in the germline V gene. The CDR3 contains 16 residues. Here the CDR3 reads CATSDGDRELRETQYF. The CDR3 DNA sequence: TGTGCCACCAGTGATGGGGACAGGGAGTTACGAGAGACCCAGTACTTC.

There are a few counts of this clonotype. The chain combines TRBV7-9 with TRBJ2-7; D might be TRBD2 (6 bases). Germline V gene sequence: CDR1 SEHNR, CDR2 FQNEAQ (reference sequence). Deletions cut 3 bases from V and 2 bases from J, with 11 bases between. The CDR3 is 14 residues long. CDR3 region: CASSLGGNPYEQYF. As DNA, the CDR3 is TGTGCCAGCAGCTTGGGGGGAAACCCCTACGAGCAGTACTTC.